Presented here are 5 T cell receptor beta chains from one specimen sequenced in a study of blood T cell repertoires in COVID-19. Using immunoSEQ multiplex PCR, the repertoire was profiled, and TCRdb retains in-frame clones only, with some absent. Of approximately 120,000 clones detected, 83% appear once; the ten largest clones hold 5.5% to 6.5%. The sample comprised peripheral blood. These receptors all come from a man older than 75 with active or convalescent COVID-19.

The table lists this clone with a few counts. The J gene is TRBJ1-1, the V gene TRBV9; a weak D match, TRBD1 (5 bases). The CDR3 consists of 14 residues. Per the germline V gene, CDR1 is SGDLS and CDR2 is YYNGEE. The germline V and J ends were trimmed by 4 bases and 1 base, with 11 bases remaining between them. The CDR3 coding sequence is TGTGCCAGCAGCCCGGGGAGGGGGAACACTGAAGCTTTCTTT. Its protein is CASSPGRGNTEAFF.

This clone was recorded only once. The gene calls are TRBV4-3 and TRBJ2-3, with D unresolved. This CDR3 has 14 residues. V shed 3 bases and J shed 4 bases, with 11 bases lying between them. CDR1 LGHNA and CDR2 YSLEER come from the germline V gene. CDR3 region: CASSQELLADTQYF. The CDR3 nucleotides are TGCGCCAGCAGCCAGGAGCTCCTGGCAGATACGCAGTATTTT.

The J gene is TRBJ1-1, the V gene TRBV3-1 (or the pseudogene TRBV3-2); perhaps TRBD1 as D (5 bases). The V end was cut by 1 base, the J end by 4 bases, with 13 bases between. Germline-derived CDR1 and CDR2 are LGHDT and YNNKEL (reference sequence). There are 15 residues in the CDR3. DNA of the CDR3: TGTGCCAGCAGCCAAGTTTGGGGGGGGAGCACTGAAGCTTTCTTT. Translation gives CASSQVWGGSTEAFF.

The sample holds one count of this clone. V usage is TRBV19 and J usage is TRBJ2-3, with D possibly matching TRBD1 (5 bases). Looked up from germline, CDR1 is LNHDA and CDR2 is SQIVND (reference sequence). The length of the CDR3 is 13 residues. The V and J ends lost 5 bases and 5 bases respectively, with 11 bases between them. The CDR3 protein is CASSGQGVDTQYF. CDR3 sequence (DNA): TGTGCCAGTAGTGGGCAGGGTGTAGATACGCAGTATTTT. Based on the CDR3 plus reference TRBV19 and TRBJ2-3, the full variable domain is DGGITQSPKYLFRKEGQNVTLSCEQNLNHDAMYWYRQDPGQGLRLIYYSQIVNDFQKGDIAEGYSVSREKKESFPLTVTSAQKNPTAFYLCASSGQGVDTQYFGPGTRLTVL.

This rearrangement joins TRBV12-3 or TRBV12-4 to TRBJ1-4; D gene uncertain. CDR3 length: 13 amino acids. Deletions cut 3 bases from V and 4 bases from J, with 6 bases between. The CDR3 region has the DNA TGTGCCAGCAGTTTTTCAGATAATGAAAAACTGTTTTTT. Encoded protein: CASSFSDNEKLFF.